This T cell receptor beta chain was sequenced in a study of blood T cell repertoires in COVID-19. With 4 bases removed from V and 6 bases from J, the gap between germline ends came to 13 bases. The CDR3 covers 14 residues. Germline assignment: CDR1 SEHNR and CDR2 FQNEAQ (reference sequence). Original processing notes: By means of reference gene primer amplification, nucleated cell counts were estimated. TCRdb's copy holds only in-frame clones and misses some; the assay was immunoSEQ multiplex PCR. Clone size and the V and J calls come from that table; the DNA yielded D and trimming. Among roughly 310,000 clones listed, around 91% were seen once. Across about two dozen US areas, participants ranged in age from 18 to 89 years. Participants had their cohort set by participant-reported clinical history. Recovered participants had two consecutive negative NP/OP PCR tests, healthcare professional clearance, or symptom resolution.

V and J are TRBV7-9 and TRBJ1-5, with TRBD1 as a possible D gene (5 bases). This sequence was found in a woman in her thirties or forties who had recovered from COVID-19. Source material: PBMCs or T cells enriched from blood (not recorded which). Written as DNA, the CDR3 is TGTGCCAGCAGCTCCTCCGGGGGTTCTCAGCCCCAGCATTTT. Translated: CASSSSGGSQPQHF.